This TCR beta chain was identified in a study of CD8 T cells in ankylosing spondylitis. Whole-study results and caveats: The disease-linked clones had a CD8+ phenotype and low blood frequencies. Enrichment of disease-linked clones was reportedly significant in matched ankylosing spondylitis synovial fluid.

Germline CDR1 SGHVS, CDR2 FNYEAQ. V dropped 1 base and J dropped 6 bases, with 9 bases sitting between them. The CDR3 sequence is 13 residues long. Quantitative barcoded 5'-RACE was used to prepare TCR beta libraries. TCRdb passed the 5' RACE reads through MiXCR, listing each CDR3 protein once. The table includes roughly 150,000 distinct CDR3 sequences, 9.8% detected once. This clonotype was counted at least ten times. The antigen is unknown. The chain is built from TRBV7-6 and TRBJ1-2, with D perhaps TRBD1 (5 bases). This TCR derives from a female donor with ankylosing spondylitis or in good health (not recorded which). Material for sequencing was blood, either unsorted or a sorted T cell fraction (not recorded which). The CDR3 region has the DNA TGTGCCAGCAGCTTAGACAGGTTGGATGGCTACACCTTC. This encodes CASSLDRLDGYTF.